The T cell receptor (beta chain) described here comes from a study of blood T cell repertoires in COVID-19. Study as a whole: Samples taken during acute and convalescent COVID-19 were collected in the United States, Italy and Spain. The cDNA or gDNA used as material had been derived from T cells, B-cell-depleted T cells, or PBMCs.

This clone is a singleton in its sample. Authors' methods: Reference gene primer amplification yielded estimated nucleated cell counts. Using immunoSEQ multiplex PCR, the repertoire was profiled, and TCRdb retains in-frame clones only, with some absent. V and J calls and clone size are those listed in that table; D and trimming were worked out from the DNA. The sample contains around 300,000 clones, around 82% of which appear only once. The CDR3 has 14 amino acids. V was clipped by 0 bases and J by 10 bases, with 15 bases between them. In germline, CDR1 is MNHEY, CDR2 SVGAGI. What was sequenced was peripheral blood. The chain employs TRBV6-5 and TRBJ1-1; no clear D. The receptor comes from a woman aged 50 to 65 who had recovered from COVID-19. The chain's CDR3 is CASSYSVSERGAFF. CDR3 nucleotide sequence: TGTGCCAGCAGTTACTCGGTGAGCGAACGAGGAGCTTTCTTT.